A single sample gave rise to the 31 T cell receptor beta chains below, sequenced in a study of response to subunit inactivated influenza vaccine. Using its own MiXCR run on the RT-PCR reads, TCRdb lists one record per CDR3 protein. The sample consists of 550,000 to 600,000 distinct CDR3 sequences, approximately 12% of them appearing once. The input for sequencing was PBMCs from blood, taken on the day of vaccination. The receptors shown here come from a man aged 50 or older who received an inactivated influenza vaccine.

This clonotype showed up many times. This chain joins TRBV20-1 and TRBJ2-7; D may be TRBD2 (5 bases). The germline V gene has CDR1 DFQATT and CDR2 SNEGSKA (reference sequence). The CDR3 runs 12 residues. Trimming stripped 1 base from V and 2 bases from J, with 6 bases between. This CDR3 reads CSARGGPYEQYF. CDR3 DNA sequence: TGCAGTGCTAGAGGAGGGCCCTACGAGCAGTACTTC.

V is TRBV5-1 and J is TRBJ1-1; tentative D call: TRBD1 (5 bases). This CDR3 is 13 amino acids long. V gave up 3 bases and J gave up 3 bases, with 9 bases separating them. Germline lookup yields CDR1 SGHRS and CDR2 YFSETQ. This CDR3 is CASSYRWDTEAFF. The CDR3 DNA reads TGCGCCAGCAGCTACAGGTGGGACACTGAAGCTTTCTTT.

The CDR3 sequence: CASSQETRGGTTYNEQFF. Written as DNA, the CDR3 is TGCGCCAGCAGCCAAGAGACGCGCGGGGGTACCACATACAATGAGCAGTTCTTC. V is TRBV4-1 and J is TRBJ2-1; 7 nucleotides match TRBD2. V lost 0 bases to trimming and J lost 4 bases; unmatched junction nucleotides: 12. The CDR3 contains 18 residues. CDR1 is MGHRA, CDR2 YSYEKL, per germline.

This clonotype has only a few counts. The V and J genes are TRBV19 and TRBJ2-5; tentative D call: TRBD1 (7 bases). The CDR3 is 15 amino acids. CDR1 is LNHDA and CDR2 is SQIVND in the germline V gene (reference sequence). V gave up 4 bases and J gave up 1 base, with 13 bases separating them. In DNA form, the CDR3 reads TGTGCCAGTAGTACAGGGGGGAAACGCCAAGAGACCCAGTACTTC. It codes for CASSTGGKRQETQYF.

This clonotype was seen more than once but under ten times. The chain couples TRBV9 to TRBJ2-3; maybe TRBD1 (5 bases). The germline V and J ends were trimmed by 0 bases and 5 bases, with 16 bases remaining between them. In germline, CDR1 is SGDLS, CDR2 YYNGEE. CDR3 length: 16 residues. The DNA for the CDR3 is TGTGCCAGCAGCGTAGGTATTAGCCAGGGCGGAGATACGCAGTATTTT. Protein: CASSVGISQGGDTQYF.

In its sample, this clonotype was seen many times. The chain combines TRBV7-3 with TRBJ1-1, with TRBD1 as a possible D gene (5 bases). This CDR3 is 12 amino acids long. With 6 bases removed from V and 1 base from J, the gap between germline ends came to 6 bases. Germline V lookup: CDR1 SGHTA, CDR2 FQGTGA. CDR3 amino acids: CASRGANTEAFF. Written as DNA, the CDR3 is TGTGCCAGCAGAGGGGCGAACACTGAAGCTTTCTTT.

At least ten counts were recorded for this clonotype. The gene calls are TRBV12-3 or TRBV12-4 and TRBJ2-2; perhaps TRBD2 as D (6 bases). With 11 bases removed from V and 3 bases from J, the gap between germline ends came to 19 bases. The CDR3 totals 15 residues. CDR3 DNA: TGTGCCGGGAAGCAAGGAGGGGAGTACACCGGGGAGCTGTTTTTT. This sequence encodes CAGKQGGEYTGELFF.

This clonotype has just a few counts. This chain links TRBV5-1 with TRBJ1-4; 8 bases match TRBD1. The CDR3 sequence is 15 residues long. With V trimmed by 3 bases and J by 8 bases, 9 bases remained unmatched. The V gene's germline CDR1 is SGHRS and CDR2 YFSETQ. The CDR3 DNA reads TGCGCCAGCAGCTCAACAGGGGGGGCTCTGGAAAAACTGTTTTTT. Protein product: CASSSTGGALEKLFF. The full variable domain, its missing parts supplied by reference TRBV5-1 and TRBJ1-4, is KAGVTQTPRYLIKTRGQQVTLSCSPISGHRSVSWYQQTPGQGLQFLFEYFSETQRNKGNFPGRFSGRQFSNSRSEMNVSTLELGDSALYLCASSSTGGALEKLFFGSGTQLSVL.

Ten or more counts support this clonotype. CDR3 amino acids: CSANYLKGKEQFF. CDR3 nucleotides: TGCAGTGCTAACTACCTGAAGGGGAAGGAGCAGTTCTTC. The V and J genes are TRBV20-1 and TRBJ2-1, with D perhaps matching TRBD1 (5 bases). Trimming took 4 bases from V and 10 from J, leaving 17 bases between them. The V gene's germline CDR1 is DFQATT and CDR2 SNEGSKA (reference sequence). This CDR3 spans 13 amino acids.

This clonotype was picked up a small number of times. CDR3 in amino acids: CSAPKGPLKSGNQPQHF. CDR3 nucleotide sequence: TGCAGTGCTCCTAAAGGGCCCCTAAAGTCCGGCAATCAGCCCCAGCATTTT. This chain joins TRBV20-1 and TRBJ1-5; D is ambiguous. The V gene's germline CDR1 is DFQATT and CDR2 SNEGSKA (reference sequence). CDR3 size: 17 residues. Trimming pared 5 bases from V and 2 bases from J, leaving 22 bases between.

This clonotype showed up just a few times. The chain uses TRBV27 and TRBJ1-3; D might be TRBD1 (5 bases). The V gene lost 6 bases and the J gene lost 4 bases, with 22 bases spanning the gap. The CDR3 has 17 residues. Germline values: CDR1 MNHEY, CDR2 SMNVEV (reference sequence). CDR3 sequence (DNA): TGTGCCAGCAGCCCCCTACCGCCCGGGACCCTAGGAAACACCATATATTTT. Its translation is CASSPLPPGTLGNTIYF.

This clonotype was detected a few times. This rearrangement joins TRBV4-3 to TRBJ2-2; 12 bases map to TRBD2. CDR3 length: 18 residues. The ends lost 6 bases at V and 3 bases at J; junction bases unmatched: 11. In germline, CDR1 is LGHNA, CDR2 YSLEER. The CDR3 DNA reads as TGCGCCAGCAGACGCAAATCTAGCGGGAGGGCCGACACCGGGGAGCTGTTTTTT. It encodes CASRRKSSGRADTGELFF.

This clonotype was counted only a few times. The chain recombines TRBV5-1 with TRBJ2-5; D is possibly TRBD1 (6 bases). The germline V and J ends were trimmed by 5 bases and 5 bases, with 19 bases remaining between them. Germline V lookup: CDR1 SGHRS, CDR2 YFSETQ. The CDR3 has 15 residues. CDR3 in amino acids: CASSPGTPYRETQYF. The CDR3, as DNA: TGCGCCAGCAGTCCCGGGACACCGTATAGGGAGACCCAGTACTTC.

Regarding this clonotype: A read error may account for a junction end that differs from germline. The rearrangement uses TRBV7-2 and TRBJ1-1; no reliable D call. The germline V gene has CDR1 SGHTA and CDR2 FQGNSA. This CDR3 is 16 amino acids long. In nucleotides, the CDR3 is TGTGACAGCAGCTTAGTGGCGGGTTTTGTGAACACTGAAGCTTTCTTT. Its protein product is CDSSLVAGFVNTEAFF.

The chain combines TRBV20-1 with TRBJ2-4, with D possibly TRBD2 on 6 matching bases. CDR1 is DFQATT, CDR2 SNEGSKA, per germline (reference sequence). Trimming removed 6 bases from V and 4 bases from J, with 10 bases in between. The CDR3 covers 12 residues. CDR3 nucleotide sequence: TGCAGTGCGTGGGAGGCGAAAAACATTCAGTACTTC. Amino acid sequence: CSAWEAKNIQYF.

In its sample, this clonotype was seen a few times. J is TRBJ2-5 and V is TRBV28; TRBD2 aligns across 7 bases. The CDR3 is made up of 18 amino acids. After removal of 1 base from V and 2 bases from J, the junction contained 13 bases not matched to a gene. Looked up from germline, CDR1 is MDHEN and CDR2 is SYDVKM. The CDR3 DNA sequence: TGTGCCAGCAGTTTATTCAGACTAGCTAGCGAGGTACAAGAGACCCAGTACTTC. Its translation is CASSLFRLASEVQETQYF.

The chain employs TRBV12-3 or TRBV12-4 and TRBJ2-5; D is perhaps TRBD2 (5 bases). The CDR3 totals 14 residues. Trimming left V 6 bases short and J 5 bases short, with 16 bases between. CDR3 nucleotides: TGTGCCAGCAGCAGCTCGGCTGGGAGCGAGACCCAGTACTTC. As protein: CASSSSAGSETQYF.

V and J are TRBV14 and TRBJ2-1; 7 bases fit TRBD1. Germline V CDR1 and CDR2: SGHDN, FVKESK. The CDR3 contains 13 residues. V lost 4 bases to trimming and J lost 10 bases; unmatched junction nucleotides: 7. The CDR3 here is CASSPQPGQEQFF. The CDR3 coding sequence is TGTGCCAGCAGCCCCCAACCGGGACAGGAGCAGTTCTTC.

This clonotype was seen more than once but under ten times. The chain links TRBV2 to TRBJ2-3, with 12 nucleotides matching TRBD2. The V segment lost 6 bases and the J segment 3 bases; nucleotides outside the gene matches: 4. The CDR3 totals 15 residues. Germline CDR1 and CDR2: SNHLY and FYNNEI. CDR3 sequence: CASRRTSGVTDTQYF. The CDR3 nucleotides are TGTGCCAGCAGAAGGACTAGCGGGGTTACAGATACGCAGTATTTT.

DNA of the CDR3: TGTGCCAGCAGCCAGGGTCACTCCTACAATGAGCAGTTCTTC. Translation: CASSQGHSYNEQFF. This chain joins TRBV6-1 and TRBJ2-1, with D maybe TRBD1 (5 bases). CDR1 is MNHNS and CDR2 is SASEGT in the germline V gene. V lost 6 bases, J lost 0 bases, and 9 bases lay in between. This CDR3 has 14 residues.

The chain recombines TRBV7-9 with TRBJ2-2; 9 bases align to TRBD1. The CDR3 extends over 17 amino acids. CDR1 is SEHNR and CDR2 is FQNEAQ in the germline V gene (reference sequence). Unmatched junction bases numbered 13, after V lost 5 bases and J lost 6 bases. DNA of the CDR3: TGTGCCAGCAGCGCTACTTTACAGGGGGCGGCCGCCGGGGAGCTGTTTTTT. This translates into CASSATLQGAAAGELFF.

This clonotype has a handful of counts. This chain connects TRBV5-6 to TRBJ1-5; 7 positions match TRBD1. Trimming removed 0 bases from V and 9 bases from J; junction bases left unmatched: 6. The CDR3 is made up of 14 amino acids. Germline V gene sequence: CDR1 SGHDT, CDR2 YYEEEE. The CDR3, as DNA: TGTGCCAGCAGCTTGGGTGTCCAGGGGGGGCCCCAGCATTTT. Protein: CASSLGVQGGPQHF.

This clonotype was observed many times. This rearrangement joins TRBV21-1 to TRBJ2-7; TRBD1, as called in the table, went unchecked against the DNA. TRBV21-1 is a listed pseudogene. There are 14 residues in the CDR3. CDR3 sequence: CAIPPDRRAYEQYF. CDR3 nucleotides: TGTGCCATCCCCCCGGACAGAAGAGCTTACGAGCAGTACTTC.

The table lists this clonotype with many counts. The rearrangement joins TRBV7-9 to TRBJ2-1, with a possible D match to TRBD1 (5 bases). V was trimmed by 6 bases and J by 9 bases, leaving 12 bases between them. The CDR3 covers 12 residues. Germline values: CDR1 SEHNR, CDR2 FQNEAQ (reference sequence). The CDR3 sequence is CASRAPGIEQFF. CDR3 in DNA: TGTGCCAGCAGGGCGCCAGGGATTGAGCAGTTCTTC.

As DNA, the CDR3 is TGCAGTGCTAGATACAGCCTTGACATTCAGTACTTC. It translates to CSARYSLDIQYF. This sequence joins TRBV20-1 and TRBJ2-4, with D unclear. The CDR3 is 12 amino acids. Germline CDR1 reads DFQATT; CDR2 reads SNEGSKA (reference sequence). V was clipped by 2 bases and J by 8 bases, with 10 bases between them.

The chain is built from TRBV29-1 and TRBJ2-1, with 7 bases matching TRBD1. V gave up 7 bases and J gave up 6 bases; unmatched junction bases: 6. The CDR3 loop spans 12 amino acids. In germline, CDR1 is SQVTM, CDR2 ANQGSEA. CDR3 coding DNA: TGCAGCGCACGGACAGGTCGCAATGAGCAGTTCTTC. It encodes CSARTGRNEQFF.

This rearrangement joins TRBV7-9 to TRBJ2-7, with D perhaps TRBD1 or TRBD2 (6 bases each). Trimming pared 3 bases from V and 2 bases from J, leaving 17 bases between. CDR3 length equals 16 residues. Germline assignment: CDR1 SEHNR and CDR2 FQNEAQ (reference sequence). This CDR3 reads CASSLPGSGATYEQYF. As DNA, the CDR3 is TGTGCCAGCAGCTTGCCCGGGTCGGGGGCCACCTACGAGCAGTACTTC.

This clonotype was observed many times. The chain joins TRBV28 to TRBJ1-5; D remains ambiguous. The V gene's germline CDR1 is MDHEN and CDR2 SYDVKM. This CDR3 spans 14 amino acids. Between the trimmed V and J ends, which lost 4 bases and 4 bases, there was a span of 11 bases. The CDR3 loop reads CASSYGQPNQPQHF. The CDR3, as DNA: TGTGCCAGCAGTTATGGTCAGCCGAATCAGCCCCAGCATTTT.

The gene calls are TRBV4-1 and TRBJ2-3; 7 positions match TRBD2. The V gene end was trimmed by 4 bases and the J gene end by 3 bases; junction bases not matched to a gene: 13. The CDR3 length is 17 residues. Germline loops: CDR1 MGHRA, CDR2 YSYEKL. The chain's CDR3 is CASSPRAGSLGTDTQYF. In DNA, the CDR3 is TGCGCCAGCAGCCCCCGAGCGGGGAGCCTGGGGACAGATACGCAGTATTTT.

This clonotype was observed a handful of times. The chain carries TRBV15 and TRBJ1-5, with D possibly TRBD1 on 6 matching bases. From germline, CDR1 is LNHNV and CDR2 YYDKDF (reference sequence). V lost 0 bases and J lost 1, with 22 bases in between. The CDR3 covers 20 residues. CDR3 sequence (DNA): TGTGCCACCAGCAGAGATCTTCAGCAGGGGACCGGGGCGAGCAATCAGCCCCAGCATTTT. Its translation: CATSRDLQQGTGASNQPQHF.

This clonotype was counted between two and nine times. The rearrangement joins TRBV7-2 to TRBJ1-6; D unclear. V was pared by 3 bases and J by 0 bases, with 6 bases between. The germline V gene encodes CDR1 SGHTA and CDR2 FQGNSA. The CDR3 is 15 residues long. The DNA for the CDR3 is TGTGCCAGCAGCTTTGCGAGCTCCTATAATTCACCCCTCCACTTT. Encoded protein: CASSFASSYNSPLHF.